Listed below are T cell receptor beta chains from one sample, sequenced in a study of OX40 agonist ivuxolimab in advanced cancers. The protocol was immunoSEQ multiplex PCR, while the TCRdb copy is restricted to in-frame clones and leaves out a portion. The table has about 66,000 clones, 75% to 90% seen once; the top ten hold 2% to 2.5%. Here the sequenced sample was CD4+ or CD8+ T cells sorted from blood, taken in a trial of the OX40 agonist ivuxolimab. The receptors stem from an adult with an advanced solid tumor such as melanoma, head and neck, liver or kidney cancer. CDR3s include the opening cysteine and the closing phenylalanine or tryptophan. The D gene is left open where the match is weak. Size is omitted from some rows. Given values are once, few, many or a class for expanded clones.

d_call | j_call | v_call | clone_size | cdr3_nt | cdr3_aa
. | TRBJ2-3 | TRBV7-2 | . | TGTGCCAGCAGCCCCAGCCAATCACCAGATACGCAGTATTTT | CASSPSQSPDTQYF
TRBD2 | TRBJ2-7 | TRBV5-1 | . | TGCGCCAGCAGCTTGCTTGGACTAGGTAGCTACGAGCAGTACTTC | CASSLLGLGSYEQYF
. | TRBJ2-3 | TRBV11-3 | . | TGTGCCAGCTCCTCCGGGGGTTCTAGCACAGATACGCAGTATTTT | CASSSGGSSTDTQYF
. | TRBJ2-5 | TRBV5-4 | . | TGTGCCAGCAGCTTAAACGGGCAGAACCAAGAGACCCAGTACTTC | CASSLNGQNQETQYF
. | TRBJ2-7 | TRBV29-1 | . | TGCAGCACCATGACAAGTTCCTACGAGCAGTACTTC | CSTMTSSYEQYF
. | TRBJ2-1 | TRBV7-2 | few | TGTGCCAGCAGCTTGGTAGGGGACTCCTACAATGAGCAGTTCTTC | CASSLVGDSYNEQFF
. | TRBJ2-7 | TRBV5-4 | . | TGTGCCAGCAGCTTGGACCGGGACGAGCAGTACTTC | CASSLDRDEQYF
TRBD1 | TRBJ2-2 | TRBV6-1 | . | TGTGCCAGCAGTTGGGACAGGAACACCGGGGAGCTGTTTTTT | CASSWDRNTGELFF
TRBD2 | TRBJ2-2 | TRBV4-3 | . | TGCGCCAGCAGCCAAGATGGGACTAGCGGCACCGGGGAGCTGTTTTTT | CASSQDGTSGTGELFF
TRBD1 | TRBJ2-7 | TRBV16 | . | TGTGCCAGCAGCGCAACCGGGACAGGGGCCTACGAGCAGTACTTC | CASSATGTGAYEQYF
. | TRBJ2-6 | TRBV30 | . | TGTGCCCAGACGGTCTCTGGGGCCAACGTCCTGACTTTC | CAQTVSGANVLTF
. | TRBJ2-6 | TRBV7-8 | . | TGTGCCAGCAGCTTCCAGGGCACTGGGGCCAACGTCCTGACTTTC | CASSFQGTGANVLTF